These 8 T cell receptor beta chains originate from one sample sequenced in a study of chemoradiotherapy in HPV16-positive cancers. Some clones are missing from TCRdb's copy, which holds only in-frame ones; the method was immunoSEQ multiplex PCR. The profile covers around 20,000 clones, with over 85% appearing a single time and over 4.5% taken by the ten largest. The input for sequencing was blood, taken from a patient who underwent chemoradiotherapy. These receptors were collected from a human donor with HPV-associated anogenital cancer.

This rearrangement joins TRBV6-6 to TRBJ2-5; D is uncertain. The CDR3 is made up of 11 amino acids. Germline CDR1 reads MNHNY; CDR2 reads SVGAGI (reference sequence). V was shortened by 5 bases and J by 2 bases, with 3 bases between the two germline ends. CDR3 sequence: CASSTQETQYF. CDR3 sequence (DNA): TGTGCCAGCAGTACACAAGAGACCCAGTACTTC.

V gene TRBV7-9 combines with J gene TRBJ2-1, with 7 positions matching TRBD1. V dropped 5 bases and J dropped 6; count of bases not matched to a gene: 10. Germline assignment: CDR1 SEHNR and CDR2 FQNEAQ (reference sequence). The CDR3 extends over 15 amino acids. The CDR3 sequence: CASSLQTGTVNEQFF. In DNA, the CDR3 is TGTGCCAGCAGCCTCCAGACAGGGACAGTCAATGAGCAGTTCTTC.

The rearrangement links TRBV2 to TRBJ1-1, with 9 bases lining up with TRBD1. This CDR3 has 17 amino acids. Germline CDR1 and CDR2: SNHLY and FYNNEI. The ends lost 3 bases at V and 3 bases at J; junction bases unmatched: 11. The CDR3 bases are TGTGCCAGCAGTGATACGAGCCGACGACAGGGGGACACTGAAGCTTTCTTT. This gives the protein CASSDTSRRQGDTEAFF.

This chain uses TRBV11-2 with TRBJ2-3; D may correspond to TRBD1 or TRBD2 (5 bases each). The germline CDR1 and CDR2 sequences are SGHAT and FQNNGV. This CDR3 comprises 12 residues. V was trimmed by 1 base and J by 6 bases, leaving 5 bases between them. This CDR3 reads CASSLGGDTQYF. CDR3 DNA: TGTGCCAGCAGCTTAGGGGGGGATACGCAGTATTTT. Together with reference TRBV11-2 and TRBJ2-3, the CDR3 gives the full variable domain: EAGVAQSPRYKIIEKRQSVAFWCNPISGHATLYWYQQILGQGPKLLIQFQNNGVVDDSQLPKDRFSAERLKGVDSTLKIQPAKLEDSAVYLCASSLGGDTQYFGPGTRLTVL.

The chain links TRBV5-4 to TRBJ2-5; D is perhaps TRBD1 (6 bases). Germline-derived CDR1 and CDR2 are SGHNT and YYREEE (reference sequence). Trimming shortened V by 1 base and J by 2 bases, and 9 bases separated the two germline ends. This CDR3 spans 14 amino acids. In DNA form, the CDR3 reads TGTGCCAGCAGCTTGACAGGGCGGCAAGAGACCCAGTACTTC. Translated: CASSLTGRQETQYF.

This clone was picked up one time. V is TRBV21-1 and J is TRBJ2-2; the listed D gene, TRBD1, was not tested against the DNA. TRBV21-1 is termed a pseudogene. The CDR3 length is 18 residues. The CDR3 spells CASSKNPTGGSNTGELFF. In DNA, the CDR3 is TGTGCCAGCAGCAAAAATCCGACAGGGGGTTCGAACACCGGGGAGCTGTTTTTT.

J is TRBJ2-5 and V is TRBV13, with TRBD1 identical over 11 bases. Germline-derived CDR1 and CDR2 are PRHDT and FYEKMQ (reference sequence). The V gene end was trimmed by 5 bases and the J gene end by 8 bases; junction bases not matched to a gene: 4. The CDR3 is made up of 13 amino acids. The CDR3 loop is CASSPDRGRTQYF. The CDR3 bases are TGTGCCAGCAGCCCGGACAGGGGGCGCACCCAGTACTTC.

J is TRBJ2-4 and V is TRBV7-2, with D uncertain. The CDR3 covers 15 residues. Per germline, CDR1 SGHTA and CDR2 FQGNSA. The V and J ends lost 3 bases and 8 bases respectively, with 17 bases between them. The CDR3 sequence is CASSLGPRAEYIQYF. The CDR3 region has the DNA TGTGCCAGCAGCTTGGGCCCCCGTGCCGAGTACATTCAGTACTTC.